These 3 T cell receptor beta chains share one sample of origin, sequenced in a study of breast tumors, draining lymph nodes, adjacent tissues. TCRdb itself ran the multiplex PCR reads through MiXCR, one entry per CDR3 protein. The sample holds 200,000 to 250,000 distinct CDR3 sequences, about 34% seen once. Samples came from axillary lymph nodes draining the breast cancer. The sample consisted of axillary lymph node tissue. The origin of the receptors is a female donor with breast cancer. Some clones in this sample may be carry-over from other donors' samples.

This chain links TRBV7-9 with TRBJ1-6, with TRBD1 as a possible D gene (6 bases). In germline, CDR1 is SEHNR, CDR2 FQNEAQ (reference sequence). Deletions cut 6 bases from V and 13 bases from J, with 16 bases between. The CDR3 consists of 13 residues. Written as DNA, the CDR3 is TGTGCCAGCAGTGAAAGAAGGGGGACTCCCCTCCACTTT. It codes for CASSERRGTPLHF.

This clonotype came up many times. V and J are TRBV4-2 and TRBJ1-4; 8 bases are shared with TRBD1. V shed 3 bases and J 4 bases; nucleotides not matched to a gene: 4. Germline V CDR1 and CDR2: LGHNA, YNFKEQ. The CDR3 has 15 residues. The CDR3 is CASSQETGDNEKLFF. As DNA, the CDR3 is TGTGCCAGCAGCCAGGAGACAGGGGATAATGAAAAACTGTTTTTT.

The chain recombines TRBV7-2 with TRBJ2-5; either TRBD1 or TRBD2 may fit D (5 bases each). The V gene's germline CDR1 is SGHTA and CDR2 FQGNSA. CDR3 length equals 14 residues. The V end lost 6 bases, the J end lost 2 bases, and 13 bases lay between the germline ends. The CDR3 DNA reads TGTGCCAGCAGTTCGCGAGGGGTTCAAGAGACCCAGTACTTC. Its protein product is CASSSRGVQETQYF.